The following is a T cell receptor beta chain sequence with its context. Its antigen is as yet unknown. The authors obtained over 95% purity in all sorted populations. The data stem from a study of beta chain features in type 1 diabetes. The study, taken as a whole, reports: Among patients with Type 1 diabetes, TCRB CDR3s were moderately but significantly shorter in every one of the four CD4+ subsets. The analysis here could not establish whether HLA type shapes TCRB rearrangement.

CDR1 is MNHEY and CDR2 is SVGAGI in the germline V gene. Trimming pared 8 bases from V and 5 bases from J, leaving 15 bases between. The CDR3 runs to 13 residues. The study reverse transcribed the entire isolated RNA, so it sequenced expressed TCRB transcripts. About 3.57 million reads per sample were averaged for naive, central memory and regulatory samples. Profiled with immunoSEQ multiplex PCR; TCRdb holds only in-frame clones, not every one. The data contain about 710,000 clones, about an eighth of them singletons. What was sequenced was naive CD4+ T cells from blood. This sequence originates from a man aged 18 to 29 with type 1 diabetes. J is TRBJ2-5 and V is TRBV6-5; possible D gene TRBD1, 6 bases. The CDR3 loop is CASGWGRSETQYF. The CDR3 DNA is TGTGCCAGCGGTTGGGGGCGGTCGGAGACCCAGTACTTC.